This T cell receptor (beta chain) was identified during a study of blood T cell repertoires in COVID-19. Produced via immunoSEQ multiplex PCR; TCRdb's table is partial and in-frame only. Among tens of thousands of clones listed, roughly four fifths were seen once. Germline CDR1 and CDR2: LNHNV and YYDKDF (reference sequence). The CDR3 has 16 residues. Germline trimming cut 7 bases from V and 5 bases from J; bases unmatched to any gene: 12. The sequenced sample was peripheral blood. The TCR originated in a human donor in a cohort sampled during active COVID-19. V and J are TRBV15 and TRBJ2-2; 8 bases agree with TRBD1. The CDR3 loop is CATTFSQGARTGELFF. Written as DNA, the CDR3 is TGTGCCACCACCTTCTCTCAGGGGGCGAGAACCGGGGAGCTGTTTTTT.